Listed here are 16 T cell receptor beta chains from one sample, sequenced in a study of T-cell memory formation after mild COVID-19. TCRdb reanalysed the 5' RACE reads using MiXCR and keeps one entry per CDR3 protein. This sample has a few hundred thousand distinct CDR3 sequences, with 16% found just once. The material sequenced was PBMCs or a T cell subset sorted from them (not recorded which). The receptors come from a man aged 18 to 35 who had mild COVID-19 (a few samples of this study predate the infection). Cell type and time point are not known.

The rearrangement uses TRBV5-4 and TRBJ1-1; D is unresolved. CDR3 length: 14 residues. From germline, CDR1 is SGHNT and CDR2 YYREEE (reference sequence). V was shortened by 0 bases and J by 7 bases, with 13 bases between the two germline ends. The CDR3 region is CASSLAQRAGEAFF. The CDR3 region has the DNA TGTGCCAGCAGCTTGGCGCAAAGAGCCGGTGAAGCTTTCTTT. Filled out from reference TRBV5-4 and TRBJ1-1, the complete variable domain reads ETGVTQSPTHLIKTRGQQVTLRCSSQSGHNTVSWYQQALGQGPQFIFQYYREEENGRGNFPPRFSGLQFPNYSSELNVNALELDDSALYLCASSLAQRAGEAFFGQGTRLTVV.

V usage is TRBV7-3 and J usage is TRBJ2-2; D is uncertain. The CDR3 sequence is 14 residues long. Germline loops: CDR1 SGHTA, CDR2 FQGTGA. Trimming took 5 bases from V and 6 from J, leaving 13 bases between them. CDR3 DNA sequence: TGTGCCAGCAGCCAAGGGCCGGGCGCCGGGGAGCTGTTTTTT. This codes for CASSQGPGAGELFF.

This clonotype was picked up many times. The chain has TRBV20-1 and TRBJ2-1; 8 bases agree with TRBD2. Trimming at V came to 4 bases and at J to 4 bases, leaving 15 bases not matched to a gene. Germline CDR1 reads DFQATT; CDR2 reads SNEGSKA (reference sequence). The CDR3 totals 17 residues. CDR3 sequence reads: CSATQVRGGPGYNEQFF. The CDR3 nucleotides are TGCAGTGCTACCCAAGTGCGCGGGGGGCCCGGATACAATGAGCAGTTCTTC.

The J gene is TRBJ1-6, the V gene TRBV12-3 or TRBV12-4; 7 bases are a match to TRBD1. This CDR3 comprises 15 residues. V dropped 6 bases and J dropped 5; count of bases not matched to a gene: 7. The CDR3 region has the DNA TGTGCCAGCAGGCCCCGGACAGGAGATAATTCACCCCTCCACTTT. Its translation: CASRPRTGDNSPLHF.

This clonotype was observed at least ten times. The chain combines TRBV6-4 with TRBJ2-2; 8 bases line up with TRBD2. The CDR3 has 13 residues. J was trimmed by 3 bases and V by 8 bases; bases with no gene match: 2. Germline-derived CDR1 and CDR2 are MRHNA and SNTAGT. CDR3 sequence reads: CASSLADTGELFF. In DNA form, the CDR3 reads TGTGCCAGCTCACTAGCGGACACCGGGGAGCTGTTTTTT.

The J gene is TRBJ1-1, the V gene TRBV20-1; 10 bases map to TRBD1. With 6 bases clipped from V and 1 base from J, the junction kept 11 bases outside the gene matches. CDR3 length: 16 amino acids. Per germline, CDR1 DFQATT and CDR2 SNEGSKA (reference sequence). CDR3 DNA sequence: TGCAGTGCCCCTCGAGCGGACAGGGGGTCGAACACTGAAGCTTTCTTT. Its translation is CSAPRADRGSNTEAFF.

The V and J genes are TRBV7-9 and TRBJ2-3; 10 nucleotides match TRBD2. Germline V gene lookup returns CDR1 SEHNR and CDR2 FQNEAQ (reference sequence). The CDR3 covers 14 residues. J lost 4 bases, V lost 5 bases, and 3 bases had no gene match. The CDR3 nucleotides read TGTGCCAGCAGCCGTAGCGGGGGGTCAGATACGCAGTATTTT. It is translated as CASSRSGGSDTQYF.

This clonotype came up a few times. This chain links TRBV7-2 with TRBJ2-5; D possibly corresponds to TRBD2 (7 bases). CDR1 is SGHTA, CDR2 FQGNSA, per germline. Trimming removed 2 bases from V and 1 base from J, with 11 bases in between. This CDR3 has 15 amino acids. The CDR3 DNA reads as TGTGCCAGCAGCTTACGGCGGGGGCTCCAAGAGACCCAGTACTTC. As protein: CASSLRRGLQETQYF.

This clonotype was seen many times. V usage is TRBV5-1 and J usage is TRBJ2-1, with D unresolved. Deletions cut 0 bases from V and 5 bases from J, with 6 bases between. Germline CDR1 reads SGHRS; CDR2 reads YFSETQ. The CDR3 runs 13 residues. This chain's CDR3 is CASSLGFDNEQFF. Written as DNA, the CDR3 is TGCGCCAGCAGCTTGGGTTTCGACAATGAGCAGTTCTTC.

This clonotype was recorded a few times. This rearrangement joins TRBV6-5 to TRBJ1-1; D not resolved. Trimming removed 2 bases from V and 8 bases from J, with 21 bases in between. CDR3 length: 16 residues. CDR1 is MNHEY, CDR2 SVGAGI, per germline. In DNA form, the CDR3 reads TGTGCCAGCAGTTACCTGCCAGGAGCAAAGATCAGGGAAGCTTTCTTT. Translation: CASSYLPGAKIREAFF.

This chain connects TRBV5-1 to TRBJ2-3; D is perhaps TRBD2 (6 bases). CDR1 and CDR2 from the germline V gene are SGHRS and YFSETQ. This CDR3 comprises 14 residues. V gave up 1 base and J gave up 4 bases, with 10 bases separating them. CDR3 protein: CASSLLGGPDTQYF. Here the CDR3 DNA reads TGCGCCAGCAGCTTGTTGGGGGGACCAGATACGCAGTATTTT. The whole variable domain, filled in from reference TRBV5-1 and TRBJ2-3, reads KAGVTQTPRYLIKTRGQQVTLSCSPISGHRSVSWYQQTPGQGLQFLFEYFSETQRNKGNFPGRFSGRQFSNSRSEMNVSTLELGDSALYLCASSLLGGPDTQYFGPGTRLTVL.

This clonotype showed up just a few times. The rearrangement links TRBV29-1 to TRBJ2-5; 9 nucleotides match TRBD1. This CDR3 is 15 amino acids long. The germline V gene encodes CDR1 SQVTM and CDR2 ANQGSEA. The J segment lost 4 bases and the V segment lost 7 bases, leaving 13 bases of the junction unmatched. In nucleotides, the CDR3 is TGCAGCGGGGATACCGGGACAGGGATACCAGAGACCCAGTACTTC. This encodes CSGDTGTGIPETQYF.

This clonotype was seen a few times. The rearrangement uses TRBV2 and TRBJ2-7, with D possibly matching TRBD2 (6 bases). The germline gives CDR1 SNHLY, CDR2 FYNNEI. The CDR3 contains 15 residues. V was trimmed by 6 bases and J by 1 base, leaving 16 bases between them. The CDR3 loop reads CASSAGPWGSYEQYF. CDR3 coding DNA: TGTGCCAGCAGCGCGGGACCGTGGGGTTCCTACGAGCAGTACTTC.

The J gene is TRBJ1-4, the V gene TRBV20-1; D is uncertain. CDR1 DFQATT and CDR2 SNEGSKA come from the germline V gene (reference sequence). V lost 2 bases to trimming and J lost 4 bases, with 11 bases between them. The CDR3 has 14 residues. The CDR3 DNA follows: TGCAGTGCTAGAAGGGCAGGTGATAATGAAAAACTGTTTTTT. The encoded protein is CSARRAGDNEKLFF.

The rearrangement joins TRBV29-1 to TRBJ2-7; D is unresolved. This CDR3 contains 12 residues. Trimming stripped 7 bases from V and 5 bases from J, with 15 bases between. Germline lookup yields CDR1 SQVTM and CDR2 ANQGSEA. DNA of the CDR3: TGCAGCGCCCGGGTTCCCGTGGACGAGCAGTACTTC. The encoded protein is CSARVPVDEQYF.

This clonotype occurred a few times. This rearrangement joins TRBV28 to TRBJ1-1; tentatively, D is TRBD1 (6 bases). The CDR3 is made up of 15 amino acids. CDR1 and CDR2 (germline): MDHEN, SYDVKM. V shed 4 bases and J shed 11 bases, with 23 bases lying between them. The CDR3 protein is CASSSSYAGGVDAFF. In nucleotides, the CDR3 is TGTGCCAGCAGTTCCTCCTATGCCGGGGGCGTAGACGCTTTCTTT.